A single T cell receptor beta chain is shown here with its context. The antigen is undetermined. The CDR3 is 15 amino acids. Germline V CDR1 and CDR2: MDHEN, SYDVKM. The V end was cut by 6 bases, the J end by 3 bases, with 18 bases between. These data belong to a study of cytomegalovirus exposure and HLA in healthy donors. The donors were part of the validation cohort of roughly 110 subjects. That cohort was separate from the first cohort, which comprised under 750 subjects. The repertoire was sequenced with immunoSEQ multiplex PCR; TCRdb's copy has only in-frame clones and lacks some. The sample holds 150,000 to 200,000 clones, roughly nine tenths seen once. Findings and caveats of the study: In vitro testing confirmed a few CMV-associated chains as specific for CMV antigens. The authors enumerated 164 TCR beta chains as linked to cytomegalovirus. First-cohort TCR clusters tended to co-occur in the approximately 120 validation repertoires, a later analysis found.

The receptor comes from a woman aged 18 to 35 in good health and CMV-seropositive. Sequencing was performed on PBMCs. The chain is built from TRBV28 and TRBJ2-7; possibly TRBD2 for D (6 bases). This CDR3 is CASSPYGTQDYEQYF. CDR3 bases: TGTGCCAGCAGCCCGTACGGGACTCAAGACTACGAGCAGTACTTC.